This TCR beta chain was sequenced for a study of cytomegalovirus exposure and HLA in healthy donors. Overall study findings and caveats: TCR beta sequences reportedly predicted most subjects' HLA-A and HLA-B alleles accurately.

Trimming cost V 5 bases and J 4 bases, with 17 bases left between them. This CDR3 is 15 amino acids long. Germline-derived CDR1 and CDR2 are MDHEN and SYDVKM. Healthy bone marrow donors supplied every sample. As regards this clone: Its antigen remains unknown.

This PCR relied on a set of 60 Vbeta primers and 13 Jbeta primers. TCRdb's table, derived via immunoSEQ multiplex PCR, lists solely in-frame clones and lacks some. The sample includes under 200,000 clones, roughly 84% of them seen just once. Sequenced input: PBMCs. The origin of this receptor is a man between 18 and 35 years old in good health and CMV-seronegative. The V gene is TRBV28, the J gene TRBJ2-5; D is perhaps TRBD1 (6 bases). The CDR3 here is CASSPPGAGAETQYF. The CDR3, as DNA: TGTGCCAGCAGTCCTCCAGGGGCTGGAGCAGAGACCCAGTACTTC.